This is a list of T cell receptor beta chains from one sample in a study of T cell repertoires in cytomegalovirus infection. TCRdb re-analysed the reads in MiXCR, keeping a single row per CDR3 protein. The repertoire holds some 920,000 distinct CDR3 sequences, with 31% as singletons. These receptors have no known antigen. Here the sequenced sample was cultured CD8+ T cells from PBMCs, taken from culture after CMV antigen stimulation. These TCRs come from a human donor in good health (CMV status not recorded). Some clones in this sample may be carry-over from other donors' samples. Both conserved end residues are part of each CDR3. A D gene is named only where the DNA matches it firmly. Not every row has a clone size; where given, it reads once, few, many or a size class.

-	17	-	TRBJ2-6	TRBV19	CASSRRGVYSGANVLTF	TGTGCCAGTAGTAGGAGGGGGGTTTACTCTGGGGCCAACGTCCTGACTTTC
-	15	TRBD1	TRBJ1-1	TRBV20-1	CSASQLTGRNTEAFF	TGCAGTGCTAGCCAACTGACAGGGAGGAACACTGAAGCTTTCTTT
many	14	-	TRBJ1-5	TRBV27	CASSPTGFNQPQHF	TGTGCCAGCAGCCCCACAGGGTTCAATCAGCCCCAGCATTTT
-	17	TRBD1	TRBJ2-7	TRBV7-9	CASSPRAGQVKSYEQYF	TGTGCCAGCAGCCCCCGGGCGGGACAGGTCAAATCCTACGAGCAGTACTTC
-	15	-	TRBJ1-5	TRBV12-3/TRBV12-4	CASSLSGLPRVPQHF	TGTGCCAGCAGTTTATCCGGGCTACCCAGGGTGCCCCAGCATTTT
-	16	TRBD1	TRBJ2-5	TRBV18	CASSSSADRGQETQYF	TGTGCCAGCTCATCCTCCGCGGACAGGGGTCAAGAGACCCAGTACTTC
few	15	TRBD1	TRBJ2-2	TRBV6-2/TRBV6-3	CASVSGDRYTGELFF	TGTGCCAGCGTTTCTGGGGACAGGTACACCGGGGAGCTGTTTTTT
few	16	TRBD1	TRBJ2-6	TRBV12-5	CASGLTGGGGANVLTF	TGTGCTAGTGGTTTAACAGGGGGCGGTGGGGCCAACGTCCTGACTTTC
many	14	TRBD1	TRBJ1-2	TRBV7-9	CASFGDRENYGYTF	TGTGCCAGCTTCGGGGACAGGGAAAACTATGGCTACACCTTC
-	16	TRBD1	TRBJ2-5	TRBV6-5	CASSYNPTGAEETQYF	TGTGCCAGCAGTTACAACCCCACAGGGGCGGAAGAGACCCAGTACTTC
few	15	TRBD2	TRBJ2-5	TRBV6-5	CATSPETSRRETQYF	TGTGCCACCTCGCCTGAGACTAGCCGTCGGGAGACCCAGTACTTC
-	11	-	TRBJ1-2	TRBV7-8	CASSAAGGYTF	TGTGCCAGCAGCGCCGCGGGGGGCTACACCTTC
many	14	TRBD1	TRBJ1-6	TRBV5-1	CASSPGGDNSPLHF	TGCGCCAGCAGCCCAGGGGGAGATAATTCACCCCTCCACTTT
many	17	-	TRBJ2-3	TRBV7-2	CASSSSGSRGRADTQYF	TGTGCCAGCAGCTCCTCGGGGTCACGTGGCCGCGCAGATACGCAGTATTTT
-	13	-	TRBJ2-7	TRBV10-2	CVSSEFNGSEQYF	TGTGTCAGCAGTGAGTTCAACGGATCCGAGCAGTACTTC
-	8	-	TRBJ1-1	TRBV20-1	CSLNEAFF	TGCAGCTTAAATGAAGCTTTCTTT
few	16	TRBD1	TRBJ2-1	TRBV7-6	CASSQTRTGEDNEQFF	TGTGCCAGCAGCCAGACGAGGACAGGGGAAGACAATGAGCAGTTCTTC
-	14	TRBD1	TRBJ1-2	TRBV14	CASSQGQGSDGYTF	TGTGCCAGCAGCCAAGGACAGGGGTCAGATGGCTACACCTTC
-	17	TRBD2	TRBJ2-3	TRBV6-6	CASSFLPGLAGGDTQYF	TGTGCCAGCAGTTTCCTACCGGGACTAGCGGGGGGAGATACGCAGTATTTT
-	17	-	TRBJ2-3	TRBV19	CASSITGGGLSPDTQYF	TGTGCCAGTAGTATCACAGGTGGGGGGCTTAGCCCAGATACGCAGTATTTT
-	16	-	TRBJ2-1	TRBV7-9	CASSPRGSDLSYEQFF	TGTGCCAGCAGCCCCCGGGGCTCGGACCTTAGTTATGAGCAGTTCTTC
-	13	-	TRBJ2-7	TRBV6-6	CASRLNRFLEQYF	TGTGCCAGCAGACTCAACCGCTTCCTCGAGCAGTACTTC
-	17	-	TRBJ1-1	TRBV7-6	CASSNGLGAGMNTEAFF	TGTGCCAGCAGCAACGGATTAGGGGCAGGGATGAACACTGAAGCTTTCTTT
-	15	TRBD1	TRBJ2-2	TRBV24-1	CATSPGTGVTGELFF	TGTGCCACCAGCCCCGGGACAGGTGTTACCGGGGAGCTGTTTTTT
few	15	TRBD1	TRBJ1-2	TRBV27	CASSTGTAPYYGYTF	TGTGCCAGCAGTACCGGGACAGCGCCTTACTATGGCTACACCTTC
-	16	-	TRBJ2-5	TRBV18	CASSHIQETDGETQYF	TGTGCCAGCTCACATATACAGGAGACCGACGGAGAGACCCAGTACTTC
-	15	-	TRBJ2-3	TRBV6-5	CASSASSMSTDTQYF	TGTGCCAGCAGTGCGAGCAGCATGAGCACAGATACGCAGTATTTT
many	16	-	TRBJ1-1	TRBV7-9	CASSLDSSLMNTEAFF	TGTGCCAGCAGCTTGGACAGTTCCTTAATGAACACTGAAGCTTTCTTT